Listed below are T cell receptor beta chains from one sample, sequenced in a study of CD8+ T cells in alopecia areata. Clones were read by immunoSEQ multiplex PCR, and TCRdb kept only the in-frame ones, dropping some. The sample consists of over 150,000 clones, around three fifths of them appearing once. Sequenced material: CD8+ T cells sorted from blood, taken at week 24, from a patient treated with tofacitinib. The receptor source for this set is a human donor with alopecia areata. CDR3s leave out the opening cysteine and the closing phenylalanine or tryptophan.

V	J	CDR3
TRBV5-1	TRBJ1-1	ASSLVAGGLTEAF
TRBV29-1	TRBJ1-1	SVERGPTEAF
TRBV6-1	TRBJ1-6	ASSEETGQDYSPLH
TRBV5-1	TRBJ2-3	ASSFYRGPRADTQY
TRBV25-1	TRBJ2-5	ASSEYGRQETQY
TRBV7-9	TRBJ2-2	ASSRPGTSGGPSGELF
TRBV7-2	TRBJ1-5	ASSQGVSGSDQPQH
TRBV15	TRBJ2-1	ATSRTRDRGYDEQF
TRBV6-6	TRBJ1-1	ASSYSVEGAAEAF
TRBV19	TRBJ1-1	ASKQGGGRTEAF
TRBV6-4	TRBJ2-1	ASSDSHVTF
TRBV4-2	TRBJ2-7	ASGPGTSGDEQY
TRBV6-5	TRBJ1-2	ASSQDRNYGYT
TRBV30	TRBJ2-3	AWSEDRAVRTDTQY
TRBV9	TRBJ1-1	ASSVEGGTEAF
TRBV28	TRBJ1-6	ASSRKRSSYNSPLH
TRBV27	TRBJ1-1	ASSLVGWSGNMNTEAF
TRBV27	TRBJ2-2	ASKMIRSRTTGELF
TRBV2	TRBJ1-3	ASKTASGNTIY
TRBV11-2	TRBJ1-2	ASSLGRHLYGYT
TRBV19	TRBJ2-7	ASSIGGGYEQY
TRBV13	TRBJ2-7	ASSRTGPDEQY
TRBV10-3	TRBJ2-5	AISEARSGGLETQY
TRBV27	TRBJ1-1	ASSVSIQPLNTEAF
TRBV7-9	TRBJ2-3	ASSPRTADTDTQY
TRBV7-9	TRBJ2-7	ASSLTILGAGYEQY
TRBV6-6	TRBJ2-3	ASSYLHGTGDTQY
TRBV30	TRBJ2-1	AWSPVDEQF
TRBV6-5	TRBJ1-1	ASSLGRAVGAF
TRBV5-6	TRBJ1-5	ASSLGTFNQPQH
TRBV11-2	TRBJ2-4	ASSSIQY
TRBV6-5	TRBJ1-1	ASRGRGKNTEAF
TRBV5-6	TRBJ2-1	ASSAEYNEQF